This entry is about one TCR beta chain. Different DNA sequences within this sample yield the same CDR3. This sample was included in a study of T cell responses to AZD1222 COVID-19 vaccine. CDR1 and CDR2 from the germline V gene are KGHSH and LQKENI. Trimming removed 1 base from V and 7 bases from J, with 5 bases in between. The CDR3 is 12 amino acids. Repertoires were generated with immunoSEQ multiplex PCR, while TCRdb's copy carries only in-frame clones and drops some. The sample consists of 90,000 to 140,000 clones, 88% of them appearing once. The TCR comes from an adult in good health. The chain is built from TRBV18 and TRBJ2-1, with D possibly TRBD1 on 5 matching bases. This specimen was peripheral blood, taken on day 0 of AZD1222 vaccination. DNA of the CDR3: TGTGCCAGCTCACCACAGGGGAATGAGCAGTTCTTC. Amino acid sequence: CASSPQGNEQFF.